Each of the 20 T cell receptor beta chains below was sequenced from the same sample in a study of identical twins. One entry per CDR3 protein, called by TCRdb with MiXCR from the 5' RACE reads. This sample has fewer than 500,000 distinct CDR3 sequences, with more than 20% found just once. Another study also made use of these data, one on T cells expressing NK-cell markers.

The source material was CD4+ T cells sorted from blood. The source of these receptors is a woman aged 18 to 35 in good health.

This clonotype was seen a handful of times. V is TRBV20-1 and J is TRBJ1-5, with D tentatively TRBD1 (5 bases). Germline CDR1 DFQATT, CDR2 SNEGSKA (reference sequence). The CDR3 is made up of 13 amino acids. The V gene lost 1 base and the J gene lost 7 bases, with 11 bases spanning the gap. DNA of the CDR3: TGCAGTGCTAGAGGCACAGGTACCCAGCCCCAGCATTTT. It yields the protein CSARGTGTQPQHF.

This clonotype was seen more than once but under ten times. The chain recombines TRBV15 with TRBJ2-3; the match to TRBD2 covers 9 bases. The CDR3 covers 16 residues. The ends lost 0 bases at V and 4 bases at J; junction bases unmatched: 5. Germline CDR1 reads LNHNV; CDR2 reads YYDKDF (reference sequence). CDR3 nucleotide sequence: TGTGCCACCAGCAGAGATAGACTAGCGGCGGCAGATACGCAGTATTTT. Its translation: CATSRDRLAAADTQYF.

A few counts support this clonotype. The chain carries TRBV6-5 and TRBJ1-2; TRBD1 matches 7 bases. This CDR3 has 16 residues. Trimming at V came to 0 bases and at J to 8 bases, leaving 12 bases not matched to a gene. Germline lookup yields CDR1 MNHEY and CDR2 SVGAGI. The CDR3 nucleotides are TGTGCCAGCAGTTACTCTCCCGCGACAGGGCCTGGAGGCTACACCTTC. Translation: CASSYSPATGPGGYTF.

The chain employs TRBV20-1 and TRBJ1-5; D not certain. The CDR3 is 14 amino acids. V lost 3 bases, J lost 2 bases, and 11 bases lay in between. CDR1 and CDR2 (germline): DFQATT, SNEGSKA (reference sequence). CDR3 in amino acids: CSASFGQRNQPQHF. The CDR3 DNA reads TGCAGTGCTAGCTTCGGGCAGCGCAATCAGCCCCAGCATTTT.

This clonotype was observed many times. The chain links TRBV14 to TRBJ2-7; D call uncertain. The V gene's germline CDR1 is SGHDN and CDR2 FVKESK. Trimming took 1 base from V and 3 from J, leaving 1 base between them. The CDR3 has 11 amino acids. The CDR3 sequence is CASSQVYEQYF. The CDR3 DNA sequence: TGTGCCAGCAGCCAAGTCTACGAGCAGTACTTC.

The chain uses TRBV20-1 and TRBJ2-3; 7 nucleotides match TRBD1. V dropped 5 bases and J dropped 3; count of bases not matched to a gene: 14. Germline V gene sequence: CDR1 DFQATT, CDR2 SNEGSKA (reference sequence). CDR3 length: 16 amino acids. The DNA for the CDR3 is TGCAGTGCTGACTCTTTCTCCCGGGACAGTACAGATACGCAGTATTTT. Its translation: CSADSFSRDSTDTQYF.

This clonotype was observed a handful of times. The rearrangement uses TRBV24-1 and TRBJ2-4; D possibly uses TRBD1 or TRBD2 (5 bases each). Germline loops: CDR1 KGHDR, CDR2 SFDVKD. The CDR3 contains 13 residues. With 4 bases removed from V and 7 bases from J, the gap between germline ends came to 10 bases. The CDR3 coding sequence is TGTGCCACCAGTGACCCAGGGAGTAACATTCAGTACTTC. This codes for CATSDPGSNIQYF.

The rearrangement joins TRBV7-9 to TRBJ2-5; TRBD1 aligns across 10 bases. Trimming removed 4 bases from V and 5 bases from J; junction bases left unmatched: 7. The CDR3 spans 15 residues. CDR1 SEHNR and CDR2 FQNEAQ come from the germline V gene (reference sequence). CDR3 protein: CASSSWDRGPETQYF. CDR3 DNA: TGTGCCAGCAGCTCGTGGGACAGGGGACCGGAGACCCAGTACTTC.

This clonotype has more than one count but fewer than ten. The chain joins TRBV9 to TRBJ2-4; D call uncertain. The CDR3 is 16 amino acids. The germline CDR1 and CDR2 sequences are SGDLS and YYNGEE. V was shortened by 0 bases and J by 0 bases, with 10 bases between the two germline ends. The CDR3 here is CASSVGSGLAKNIQYF. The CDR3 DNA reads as TGTGCCAGCAGCGTAGGGAGTGGTTTAGCCAAAAACATTCAGTACTTC.

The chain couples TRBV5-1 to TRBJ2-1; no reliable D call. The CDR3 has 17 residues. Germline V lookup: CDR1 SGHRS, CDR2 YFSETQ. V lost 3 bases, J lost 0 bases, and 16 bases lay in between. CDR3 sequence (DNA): TGCGCCAGCAGCTGGGATACAGCGAAGAGCTCCTACAATGAGCAGTTCTTC. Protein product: CASSWDTAKSSYNEQFF.

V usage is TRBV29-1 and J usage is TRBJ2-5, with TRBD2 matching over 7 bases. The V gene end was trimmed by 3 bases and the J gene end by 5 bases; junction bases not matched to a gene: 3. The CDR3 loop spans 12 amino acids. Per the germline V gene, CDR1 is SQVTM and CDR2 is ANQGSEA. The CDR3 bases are TGCAGCGTTGATGTGGGGGGGGAGACCCAGTACTTC. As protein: CSVDVGGETQYF.

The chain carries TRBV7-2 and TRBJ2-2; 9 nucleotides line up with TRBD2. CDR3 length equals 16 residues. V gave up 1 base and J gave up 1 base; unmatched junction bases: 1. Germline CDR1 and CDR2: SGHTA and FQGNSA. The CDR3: CASSLVLAGNTGELFF. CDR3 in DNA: TGTGCCAGCAGCTTAGTACTAGCGGGGAACACCGGGGAGCTGTTTTTT.

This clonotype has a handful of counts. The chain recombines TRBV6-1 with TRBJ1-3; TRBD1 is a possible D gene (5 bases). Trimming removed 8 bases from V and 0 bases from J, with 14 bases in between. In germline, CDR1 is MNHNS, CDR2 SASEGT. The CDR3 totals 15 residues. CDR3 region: CASPRQYLSGNTIYF. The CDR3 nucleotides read TGTGCCAGCCCCCGACAGTATCTCTCTGGAAACACCATATATTTT.

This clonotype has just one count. The CDR3 region has the DNA TGCAGTGCCGACAGACTAGCGGGAGCTGGCAATGAGCAGTTCTTC. It yields the protein CSADRLAGAGNEQFF. The V and J genes are TRBV20-1 and TRBJ2-1; TRBD2 matches at 12 bases. CDR3 size: 15 residues. V was pared by 6 bases and J by 6 bases, with 9 bases of the junction left unmatched. Germline CDR1 reads DFQATT; CDR2 reads SNEGSKA (reference sequence).

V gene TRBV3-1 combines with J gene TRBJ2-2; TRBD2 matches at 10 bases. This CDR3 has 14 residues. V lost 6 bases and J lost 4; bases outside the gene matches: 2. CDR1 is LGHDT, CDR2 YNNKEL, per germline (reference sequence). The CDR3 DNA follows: TGTGCCAGCAGAGCGGGAGGGATCACCGGGGAGCTGTTTTTT. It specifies CASRAGGITGELFF.

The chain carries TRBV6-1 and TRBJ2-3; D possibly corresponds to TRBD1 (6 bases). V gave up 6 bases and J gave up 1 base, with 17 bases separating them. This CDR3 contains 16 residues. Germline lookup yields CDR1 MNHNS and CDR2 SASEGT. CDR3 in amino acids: CASRTRGTRGTDTQYF. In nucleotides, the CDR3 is TGTGCCAGCAGGACCAGGGGCACTCGAGGCACAGATACGCAGTATTTT.

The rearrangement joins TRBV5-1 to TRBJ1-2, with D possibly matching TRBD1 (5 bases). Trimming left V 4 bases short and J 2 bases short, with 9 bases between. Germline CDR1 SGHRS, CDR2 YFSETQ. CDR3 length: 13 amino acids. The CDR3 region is CASSPTDNYGYTF. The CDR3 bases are TGCGCCAGCAGCCCGACAGACAACTATGGCTACACCTTC.

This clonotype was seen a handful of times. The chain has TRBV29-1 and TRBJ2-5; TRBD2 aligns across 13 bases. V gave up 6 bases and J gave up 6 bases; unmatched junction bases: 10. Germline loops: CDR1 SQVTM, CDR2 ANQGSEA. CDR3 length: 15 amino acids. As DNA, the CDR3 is TGCAGCGTGCTTCGGACTAGCGGGAGACGAAAGACCCAGTACTTC. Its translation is CSVLRTSGRRKTQYF.

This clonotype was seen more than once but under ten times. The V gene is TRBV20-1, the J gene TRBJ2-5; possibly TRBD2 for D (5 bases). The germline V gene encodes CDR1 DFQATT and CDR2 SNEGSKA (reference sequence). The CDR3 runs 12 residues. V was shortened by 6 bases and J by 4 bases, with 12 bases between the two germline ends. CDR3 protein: CSADGRGETQYF. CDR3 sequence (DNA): TGCAGTGCCGATGGACGGGGAGAGACCCAGTACTTC.

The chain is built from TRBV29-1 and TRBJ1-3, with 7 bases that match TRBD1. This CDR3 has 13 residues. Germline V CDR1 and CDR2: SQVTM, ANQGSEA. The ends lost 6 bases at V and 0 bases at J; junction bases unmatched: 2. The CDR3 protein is CSVQGFSGNTIYF. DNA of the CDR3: TGCAGCGTACAGGGGTTCTCTGGAAACACCATATATTTT.